The 14 T cell receptor beta chains presented below share a single source sample, sequenced in a study of T cell repertoires in cytomegalovirus infection. TCRdb redid the calling of the reads with MiXCR, one entry per CDR3 protein. The sample shows about 530,000 distinct CDR3 sequences, about 26% of them seen only once. Sample: PBMCs. The source is a human donor in good health (CMV status not recorded). Some clones in this sample may be carry-over from other donors' samples.

This clonotype showed up just a few times. V and J are TRBV5-1 and TRBJ1-2; D is perhaps TRBD1 (6 bases). V was pared by 4 bases and J by 5 bases, with 18 bases between. Germline lookup yields CDR1 SGHRS and CDR2 YFSETQ. The CDR3 contains 15 residues. The CDR3 region is CASSPRTVLGYGYTF. The CDR3 DNA reads TGCGCCAGCAGCCCCAGGACAGTCCTGGGGTATGGCTACACCTTC.

The chain combines TRBV12-3 or TRBV12-4 with TRBJ2-2, with 9 nucleotides matching TRBD2. Trimming cost V 7 bases and J 6 bases; bases outside gene matches: 9. CDR3 length: 15 amino acids. The DNA for the CDR3 is TGTGCCAGCACCTTTAGCGGGAGAGGGTCCGGGGAGCTGTTTTTT. This translates into CASTFSGRGSGELFF.

This CDR3 is CASSPSPTGGTDTQYF. As DNA, the CDR3 is TGTGCCAGCAGCCCTTCCCCGACAGGGGGCACAGATACGCAGTATTTT. The chain recombines TRBV12-3 or TRBV12-4 with TRBJ2-3; 8 bases match TRBD1. The CDR3 is 16 amino acids. Trimming cost V 6 bases and J 1 base; bases outside gene matches: 9.

V usage is TRBV19 and J usage is TRBJ2-7; D may be TRBD1 or TRBD2 (5 bases each). This CDR3 is 14 amino acids long. The germline V gene encodes CDR1 LNHDA and CDR2 SQIVND (reference sequence). Trimming took 5 bases from V and 2 from J, leaving 13 bases between them. The DNA of the CDR3 is TGTGCCAGTAGTCCCCCCGAGGGGCCCTACGAGCAGTACGTC. Translation: CASSPPEGPYEQYV.

The rearrangement uses TRBV29-1 and TRBJ1-1; D call uncertain. V was clipped by 4 bases and J by 4 bases, with 10 bases between them. Per germline, CDR1 SQVTM and CDR2 ANQGSEA. The CDR3 spans 12 residues. The CDR3 spells CSVVMGGTEAFF. CDR3 coding DNA: TGCAGCGTTGTAATGGGTGGCACTGAAGCTTTCTTT.

There are a few counts of this clonotype. This rearrangement joins TRBV12-5 to TRBJ1-1; 7 positions match TRBD1. The CDR3 has 14 residues. After removal of 9 bases from V and 1 base from J, the junction contained 8 bases not matched to a gene. The germline V gene encodes CDR1 LGHNT and CDR2 FRNRAP. The CDR3 DNA follows: TGTGCTAGCCACCTCAGGGGGGCGAACACTGAAGCTTTCTTT. It encodes CASHLRGANTEAFF.

This chain uses TRBV4-3 with TRBJ1-1; TRBD1 aligns across 7 bases. Germline V lookup: CDR1 LGHNA, CDR2 YSLEER. This CDR3 is built from 16 residues. V dropped 3 bases and J dropped 1; count of bases not matched to a gene: 8. As DNA, the CDR3 is TGCGCCAGCAGCCAGGTAACAGGGGCCCAGAACACTGAAGCTTTCTTT. Encoded protein: CASSQVTGAQNTEAFF.

The chain has TRBV5-4 and TRBJ2-5, with TRBD1 as a possible D gene (6 bases). The CDR3 consists of 15 residues. The ends were cut back, 4 bases at V and 5 bases at J, with 18 bases in the middle. Per germline, CDR1 SGHNT and CDR2 YYREEE (reference sequence). CDR3 loop: CASSRGTNPTETQYF. The DNA for the CDR3 is TGTGCCAGCAGCAGGGGGACCAATCCCACGGAGACCCAGTACTTC.

This clonotype was detected ten times or more. The chain employs TRBV7-8 and TRBJ2-7; unclear D gene. Germline V lookup: CDR1 SGHVS, CDR2 FQNEAQ. V lost 3 bases, J lost 0 bases, and 15 bases lay in between. CDR3 size: 16 residues. The DNA for the CDR3 is TGTGCCAGCAGCTTTGGTCTATCAATAAACTCCTACGAGCAGTACTTC. Its translation: CASSFGLSINSYEQYF.

This clonotype has more than one count but fewer than ten. The chain is built from TRBV11-3 and TRBJ2-1, with a possible D match to TRBD1 (7 bases). The CDR3 sequence is 15 residues long. Trimming stripped 1 base from V and 7 bases from J, with 14 bases between. Germline CDR1 SGHNT, CDR2 YENEEA. In DNA, the CDR3 is TGTGCCAGCAGCTTAGGGGACAGCCGGGGGAATGAGCAGTTCTTC. It yields the protein CASSLGDSRGNEQFF. The full variable domain, in which reference TRBV11-3 and TRBJ2-1 provide the parts outside the CDR3, is EAGVVQSPRYKIIEKKQPVAFWCNPISGHNTLYWYLQNLGQGPELLIRYENEEAVDDSQLPKDRFSAERLKGVDSTLKIQPAELGDSAVYLCASSLGDSRGNEQFFGPGTRLTVL.

Only a few counts were recorded for this clonotype. This chain connects TRBV4-3 to TRBJ2-2, with TRBD2 matching 7 bases. From germline, CDR1 is LGHNA and CDR2 YSLEER. The CDR3 consists of 18 residues. The V and J ends lost 0 bases and 1 base, in that order; junction bases with no gene match: 8. The DNA of the CDR3 is TGCGCCAGCAGCCAAGAGGTGGGGCTAGCGGTGAACACCGGGGAGCTGTTTTTT. Translating it yields CASSQEVGLAVNTGELFF.

This clonotype was detected a few times. The chain recombines TRBV29-1 with TRBJ2-1; 10 bases line up with TRBD2. CDR3 length: 17 residues. Germline-derived CDR1 and CDR2 are SQVTM and ANQGSEA. With V trimmed by 0 bases and J by 6 bases, 11 bases remained unmatched. CDR3 protein: CSVEDRASGRLRNEQFF. The CDR3 DNA sequence: TGCAGCGTTGAAGATCGGGCTAGCGGGAGATTACGCAATGAGCAGTTCTTC.

This clonotype was seen ten or more times. CDR3 region: CASSLQTSGANVLTF. The CDR3 DNA follows: TGTGCCAGCAGCTTACAGACCTCTGGGGCCAACGTCCTGACTTTC. The gene calls are TRBV7-2 and TRBJ2-6; D gene ambiguous. Between the trimmed V and J ends, which lost 2 bases and 0 bases, there was a span of 5 bases. Germline CDR1 and CDR2: SGHTA and FQGNSA. The CDR3 totals 15 residues.

This clonotype was detected a few times. The chain has TRBV15 and TRBJ2-2; the D gene could be TRBD1 or TRBD2 (5 bases each). This CDR3 is built from 17 residues. CDR1 is LNHNV and CDR2 is YYDKDF in the germline V gene (reference sequence). V lost 1 base to trimming and J lost 3 bases, with 15 bases between them. The CDR3 reads CATSRGPGTGDTGELFF. The CDR3 DNA reads TGTGCCACCAGCAGAGGGCCCGGGACCGGGGACACCGGGGAGCTGTTTTTT.